This T cell receptor beta chain was identified during a study of control samples from healthy donors and cancer patients. Germline CDR1 and CDR2: MGHRA and YSYEKL. The V and J ends lost 4 bases and 4 bases, in that order; junction bases with no gene match: 12. The CDR3 totals 18 residues. The data were produced by immunoSEQ multiplex PCR, yet TCRdb's version contains in-frame clones alone and is incomplete. The table has some 160,000 clones, around nine tenths seen once. The sequenced material came from blood. This chain connects TRBV4-1 to TRBJ2-7; TRBD2 matches at 14 bases. The clonotype comes from a man aged 30 to 39 in good health. CDR3 nucleotides: TGCGCCAGCAGCCGACAGCCAACCGGGACTAGCGGGAGTTACGAGCAGTACTTC. Encoded protein: CASSRQPTGTSGSYEQYF.